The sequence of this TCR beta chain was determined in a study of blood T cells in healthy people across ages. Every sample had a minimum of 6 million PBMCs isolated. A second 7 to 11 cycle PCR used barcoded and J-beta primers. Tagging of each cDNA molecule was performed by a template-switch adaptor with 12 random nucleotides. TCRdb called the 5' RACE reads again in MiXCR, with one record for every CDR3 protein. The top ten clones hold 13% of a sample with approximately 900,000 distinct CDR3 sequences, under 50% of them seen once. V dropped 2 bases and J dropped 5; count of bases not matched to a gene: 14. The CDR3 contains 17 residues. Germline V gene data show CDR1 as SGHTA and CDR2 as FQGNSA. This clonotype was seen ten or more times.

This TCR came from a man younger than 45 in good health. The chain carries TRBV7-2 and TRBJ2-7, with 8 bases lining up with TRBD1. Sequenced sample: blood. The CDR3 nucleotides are TGTGCCAGCAGCTTAATCGTCGGTGGGCAGGGGGCAAACGAGCAGTACTTC. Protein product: CASSLIVGGQGANEQYF.